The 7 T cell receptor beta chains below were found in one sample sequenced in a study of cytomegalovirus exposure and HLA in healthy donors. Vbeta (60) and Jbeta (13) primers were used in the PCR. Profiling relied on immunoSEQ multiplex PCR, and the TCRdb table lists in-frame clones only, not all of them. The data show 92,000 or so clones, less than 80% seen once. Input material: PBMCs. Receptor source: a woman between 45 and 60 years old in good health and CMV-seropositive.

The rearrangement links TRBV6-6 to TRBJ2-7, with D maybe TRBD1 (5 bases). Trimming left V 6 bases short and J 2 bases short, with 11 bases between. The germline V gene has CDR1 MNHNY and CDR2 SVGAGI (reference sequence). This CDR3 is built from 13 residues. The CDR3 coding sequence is TGTGCCAGCAGACAGACAGCTACCTACGAGCAGTACTTC. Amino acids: CASRQTATYEQYF.

The CDR3 loop reads CARSLAREDTEAFF. Here the CDR3 DNA reads TGTGCCAGAAGCTTGGCCCGGGAGGACACTGAAGCTTTCTTT. The rearrangement joins TRBV5-3 to TRBJ1-1, with D unclear. TRBV5-3 is an open reading frame, and its role is uncertain. The CDR3 is made up of 14 amino acids. V was shortened by 0 bases and J by 3 bases, with 9 bases between the two germline ends.

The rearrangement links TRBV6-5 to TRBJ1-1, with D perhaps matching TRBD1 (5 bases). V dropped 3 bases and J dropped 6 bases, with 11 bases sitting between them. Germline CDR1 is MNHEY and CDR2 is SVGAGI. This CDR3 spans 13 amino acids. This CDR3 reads CASSYEGVPEAFF. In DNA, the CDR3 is TGTGCCAGCAGTTATGAAGGGGTTCCTGAAGCTTTCTTT.

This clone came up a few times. The CDR3 coding sequence is TGTGCCAGCAGCCCCCGGTGGCGGGAGACCTCCTACGAGCAGTACTTC. As protein: CASSPRWRETSYEQYF. V is TRBV7-6 and J is TRBJ2-7; TRBD2 aligns across 7 bases. There are 16 residues in the CDR3. V shed 5 bases, J shed 0 bases, and the junction held 10 bases outside the gene matches. Germline lookup yields CDR1 SGHVS and CDR2 FNYEAQ.

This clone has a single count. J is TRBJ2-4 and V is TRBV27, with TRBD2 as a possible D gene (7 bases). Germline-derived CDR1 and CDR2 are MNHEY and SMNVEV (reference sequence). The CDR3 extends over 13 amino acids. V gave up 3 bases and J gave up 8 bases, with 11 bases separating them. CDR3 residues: CASSLAGADIQYF. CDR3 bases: TGTGCCAGCAGTTTGGCGGGGGCAGACATTCAGTACTTC.

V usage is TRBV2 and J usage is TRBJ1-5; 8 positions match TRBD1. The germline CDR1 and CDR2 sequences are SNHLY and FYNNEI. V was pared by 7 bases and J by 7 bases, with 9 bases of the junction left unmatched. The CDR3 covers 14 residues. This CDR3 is CASKDRAMGQPQHF. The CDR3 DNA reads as TGTGCCAGCAAGGACAGGGCAATGGGGCAGCCCCAGCATTTT.

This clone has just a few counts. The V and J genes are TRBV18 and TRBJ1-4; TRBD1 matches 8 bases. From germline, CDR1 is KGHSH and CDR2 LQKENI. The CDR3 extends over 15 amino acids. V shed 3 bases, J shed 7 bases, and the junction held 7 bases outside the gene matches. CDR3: CASSPTTGVGEKLFF. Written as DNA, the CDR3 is TGTGCCAGCTCACCGACGACAGGGGTGGGTGAAAAACTGTTTTTT.